This T cell receptor beta chain originates from a study of blood T cell repertoires in COVID-19. Participants were placed into cohorts based on the clinical history they reported. Trimming took 2 bases from V and 3 from J, leaving 8 bases between them. The CDR3 loop spans 13 amino acids. CDR1 and CDR2 from the germline V gene are SGHRS and YFSETQ. How the authors handled the data: Amplified reference gene primers provided the basis for estimating nucleated cell counts. Generated by immunoSEQ multiplex PCR, the TCRdb table keeps only in-frame clones and is missing some. That table furnishes V, J and clone size, whereas the DNA furnished D and trimming. The data contain just over 300,000 clones, more than 75% of them singletons.

This receptor was taken from a man under 40 who had recovered from COVID-19. The specimen was PBMCs or T cells enriched from blood (not recorded which). The chain couples TRBV5-1 to TRBJ2-5, with a tentative D call TRBD1 (6 bases). The CDR3 nucleotides are TGCGCCAGCAGCTTTAGACAGGAAGAGACCCAGTACTTC. Translated, it gives CASSFRQEETQYF.